A single sample is the source of the 18 T cell receptor beta chains below, sequenced in a study of chronic HIV infection and antiretroviral therapy. TCRdb independently ran MiXCR on the 5' RACE reads; one entry per CDR3 protein. The sample lists some 46,000 distinct CDR3 sequences; 19% were seen once. Sequenced: peripheral blood. These receptors were taken from an adult who had HIV and had not received antiretroviral therapy, or was an uninfected healthy control (not recorded which).

This chain connects TRBV28 to TRBJ2-7; weak D call: TRBD1 (6 bases). The germline V and J ends were trimmed by 5 bases and 6 bases, with 20 bases remaining between them. The CDR3 sequence is 15 residues long. Per the germline V gene, CDR1 is MDHEN and CDR2 is SYDVKM. The chain's CDR3 is CASSRRDNLIGEQYF. CDR3 in DNA: TGTGCCAGCAGTCGTCGGGACAATTTGATCGGCGAGCAGTACTTC.

This clonotype came up a few times. The gene calls are TRBV12-3 or TRBV12-4 and TRBJ2-3; D is perhaps TRBD2 (7 bases). V lost 10 bases and J 4 bases, leaving 15 bases between the germline ends. This CDR3 is built from 13 residues. CDR3 nucleotide sequence: TGTGCCACCTCGCGGGGGCTCCCAGATACGCAGTATTTT. Encoded protein: CATSRGLPDTQYF.

This clonotype has just a few counts. This rearrangement joins TRBV4-1 to TRBJ1-5, with D possibly being TRBD1 (6 bases). The CDR3 extends over 15 amino acids. V gave up 4 bases and J gave up 1 base, with 11 bases separating them. The V gene's germline CDR1 is MGHRA and CDR2 YSYEKL. The CDR3 loop is CASSPRGQSNQPQHF. In DNA, the CDR3 is TGCGCCAGCAGCCCCAGGGGTCAGAGCAATCAGCCCCAGCATTTT.

Only a few counts were recorded for this clonotype. V is TRBV4-1 and J is TRBJ1-1; TRBD1 aligns across 7 bases. Trimming took 6 bases from V and 4 from J; bases not matched to a gene: 8. Germline CDR1 and CDR2: MGHRA and YSYEKL. This CDR3 has 14 amino acids. DNA for the CDR3: TGCGCCAGCAGGGACCAGGGGGGAGTCACTGAAGCTTTCTTT. It yields the protein CASRDQGGVTEAFF.

This clonotype was detected a few times. V is TRBV29-1 and J is TRBJ2-1, with 11 bases identical to TRBD2. The germline V gene encodes CDR1 SQVTM and CDR2 ANQGSEA. Unmatched junction bases numbered 9, after V lost 3 bases and J lost 5 bases. The CDR3 runs to 16 residues. CDR3 residues: CSVDRASGRRDNEQFF. The CDR3, as DNA: TGCAGCGTTGATCGCGCTAGCGGGAGGAGGGACAATGAGCAGTTCTTC.

This chain connects TRBV6-1 to TRBJ1-1; TRBD1 matches 8 bases. This CDR3 has 14 residues. The ends lost 5 bases at V and 3 bases at J; junction bases unmatched: 5. Germline-derived CDR1 and CDR2 are MNHNS and SASEGT. This CDR3 is CASSNRGGDTEAFF. CDR3 sequence (DNA): TGTGCCAGCAGTAACAGGGGGGGGGACACTGAAGCTTTCTTT.

In its sample, this clonotype was seen a few times. This sequence joins TRBV29-1 and TRBJ2-5, with 9 nucleotides matching TRBD1. V lost 6 bases to trimming and J lost 3 bases; unmatched junction nucleotides: 8. From germline, CDR1 is SQVTM and CDR2 ANQGSEA. CDR3 length equals 14 residues. The CDR3 region has the DNA TGCAGCGTCCGGGACAGGGAAGGAAAAGAGACCCAGTACTTC. As protein: CSVRDREGKETQYF.

This clonotype was counted only a few times. The rearrangement uses TRBV27 and TRBJ2-6; the D is unclear. Per the germline V gene, CDR1 is MNHEY and CDR2 is SMNVEV (reference sequence). The CDR3 spans 14 residues. With 5 bases removed from V and 0 bases from J, the gap between germline ends came to 5 bases. CDR3 sequence: CASSPPSGANVLTF. The DNA for the CDR3 is TGTGCCAGCAGTCCACCCTCTGGGGCCAACGTCCTGACTTTC.

This clonotype showed up just a few times. The chain couples TRBV5-1 to TRBJ1-1; D gene ambiguous. This CDR3 is 16 amino acids long. Germline V gene lookup returns CDR1 SGHRS and CDR2 YFSETQ. Trimming removed 4 bases from V and 0 bases from J, with 16 bases in between. The DNA of the CDR3 is TGCGCCAGCAGCGGCACGTCGAAGCGAATGAACACTGAAGCTTTCTTT. Translation: CASSGTSKRMNTEAFF.

V usage is TRBV12-3 or TRBV12-4 and J usage is TRBJ2-1; D gene unclear. Trimming took 6 bases from V and 9 from J, leaving 12 bases between them. This CDR3 contains 12 residues. CDR3 coding DNA: TGTGCCAGCAGCCGCGTAGGCACTGAGCAGTTCTTC. Protein product: CASSRVGTEQFF.

This clonotype has just a few counts. The chain uses TRBV29-1 and TRBJ1-5; D is unresolved. The CDR3 loop spans 12 amino acids. With 4 bases removed from V and 7 bases from J, the gap between germline ends came to 11 bases. Germline V gene lookup returns CDR1 SQVTM and CDR2 ANQGSEA. The CDR3 reads CSVVRPGQPQHF. The CDR3 DNA is TGCAGCGTTGTACGGCCGGGACAGCCCCAGCATTTT.

V usage is TRBV18 and J usage is TRBJ1-5; D remains ambiguous. Germline assignment: CDR1 KGHSH and CDR2 LQKENI. Trimming shortened V by 3 bases and J by 1 base, and 4 bases separated the two germline ends. CDR3 length: 13 amino acids. The CDR3 loop is CASSPESNQPQHF. CDR3 nucleotides: TGTGCCAGCTCACCCGAGAGCAATCAGCCCCAGCATTTT.

The chain joins TRBV4-1 to TRBJ2-1; 15 bases are a match to TRBD2. Per the germline V gene, CDR1 is MGHRA and CDR2 is YSYEKL. V shed 2 bases, J shed 8 bases, and the junction held 4 bases outside the gene matches. CDR3 length equals 16 residues. In DNA form, the CDR3 reads TGCGCCAGCAGCCAAAGGACTAGCGGGAGGGCCGATGAGCAGTTCTTC. Its protein is CASSQRTSGRADEQFF.

In this sample, this clonotype turned up a few times. The V and J genes are TRBV28 and TRBJ1-5; D is uncertain. CDR3 length equals 16 residues. Germline V gives CDR1 MDHEN, CDR2 SYDVKM. Trimming took 7 bases from V and 0 from J, leaving 16 bases between them. CDR3 region: CASISRETYSNQPQHF. The CDR3, as DNA: TGTGCCAGCATTAGCCGGGAGACTTATAGCAATCAGCCCCAGCATTTT.

V usage is TRBV18 and J usage is TRBJ1-4, with a possible D match to TRBD1 (5 bases). CDR3 size: 13 residues. The V end lost 5 bases, the J end lost 7 bases, and 11 bases lay between the germline ends. Germline CDR1 is KGHSH and CDR2 is LQKENI. The CDR3 nucleotides are TGTGCCAGCTCAACAGACAGCTTTGAAAAACTGTTTTTT. Protein sequence: CASSTDSFEKLFF. The variable domain in full, completed from reference TRBV18 and TRBJ1-4, reads NAGVMQNPRHLVRRRGQEARLRCSPMKGHSHVYWYRQLPEEGLKFMVYLQKENIIDESGMPKERFSAEFPKEGPSILRIQQVVRGDSAAYFCASSTDSFEKLFFGSGTQLSVL.

This clonotype has a handful of counts. This chain uses TRBV2 with TRBJ2-1, with no clear D. V lost 5 bases and J 12 bases, leaving 17 bases between the germline ends. Germline CDR1 is SNHLY and CDR2 is FYNNEI. The CDR3 consists of 13 residues. CDR3 coding DNA: TGTGCCAGCAGTAAAGACCATTTCTTGGGGCAGTTCTTC. Translation: CASSKDHFLGQFF.

V is TRBV19 and J is TRBJ2-1, with 9 bases lining up with TRBD2. The ends lost 10 bases at V and 6 bases at J; junction bases unmatched: 10. From germline, CDR1 is LNHDA and CDR2 SQIVND (reference sequence). This CDR3 comprises 14 residues. The chain's CDR3 is CATQPGLAVNEQFF. CDR3 nucleotide sequence: TGTGCCACTCAGCCGGGACTAGCTGTCAATGAGCAGTTCTTC.

The rearrangement links TRBV28 to TRBJ1-5; 7 bases match TRBD1. The CDR3 covers 14 residues. V was clipped by 10 bases and J by 2 bases; unmatched bases: 8. Germline CDR1 reads MDHEN; CDR2 reads SYDVKM. The CDR3 sequence is CATMEGAGNQPQHF. In DNA form, the CDR3 reads TGTGCCACCATGGAGGGGGCGGGCAATCAGCCCCAGCATTTT.